Presented here are 26 T cell receptor beta chains from one specimen sequenced in a study of CD8+CD57+ T cells in acquired aplastic anemia. The patients chosen for sequencing had shown expansion of CD8+CD57+ cells (detected by flow cytometry). The use of genomic DNA as template underpinned the TCR beta VDJ and CDR3 profiling. TCRdb processed the reads anew with MiXCR; each CDR3 protein has one entry. Of around 430,000 distinct CDR3 sequences in the sample, more than 25% were seen once. Sample: sorted CD4+, CD8+, or CD8+CD57+ T cells (not recorded which) from PBMCs. All receptors derive from a human donor with aplastic anemia.

This clonotype was counted at least ten times. This sequence joins TRBV19 and TRBJ2-7, with D tentatively TRBD1 (5 bases). Trimming left V 5 bases short and J 1 base short, with 9 bases between. The CDR3 runs 13 residues. Per germline, CDR1 LNHDA and CDR2 SQIVND (reference sequence). This chain's CDR3 is CASSSDISYEQYF. The DNA of the CDR3 is TGTGCCAGTAGTTCGGACATATCCTACGAGCAGTACTTC.

The chain uses TRBV10-1 and TRBJ1-1; D call uncertain. The CDR3 loop spans 14 amino acids. V gave up 0 bases and J gave up 5 bases, with 10 bases separating them. The germline V gene has CDR1 WNHNN and CDR2 SYGVQD (reference sequence). The CDR3 bases are TGCGCCAGCAGTGAGTCTGTTAGTGTAACTGAAGCTTTCTTT. The encoded protein is CASSESVSVTEAFF.

This clonotype was observed a handful of times. The rearrangement uses TRBV5-1 and TRBJ1-2; TRBD1 matches at 8 bases. Germline V gene sequence: CDR1 SGHRS, CDR2 YFSETQ. The V segment lost 4 bases and the J segment 6 bases; nucleotides outside the gene matches: 17. This CDR3 contains 17 residues. For the CDR3, the DNA is TGCGCCAGCAGCCACAGGGGGGCCGGGAGGGCCCTGGATGGCTACACCTTC. This codes for CASSHRGAGRALDGYTF.

This rearrangement joins TRBV7-9 to TRBJ1-1; 8 nucleotides align to TRBD1. Germline-derived CDR1 and CDR2 are SEHNR and FQNEAQ (reference sequence). This CDR3 is 15 amino acids long. After removal of 5 bases from V and 4 bases from J, the junction contained 9 bases not matched to a gene. This CDR3 is CASSLKTGERTEAFF. CDR3 bases: TGTGCCAGCAGCCTGAAGACAGGGGAACGCACTGAAGCTTTCTTT.

This clonotype was observed many times. The chain couples TRBV15 to TRBJ1-3; D is unresolved. Germline CDR1 and CDR2: LNHNV and YYDKDF (reference sequence). Trimming stripped 5 bases from V and 1 base from J, with 12 bases between. The CDR3 is made up of 15 amino acids. The CDR3 is CATSPATISGNTIYF. CDR3 bases: TGTGCCACCAGCCCCGCCACGATTTCTGGAAACACCATATATTTT.

The J gene is TRBJ1-1, the V gene TRBV20-1; perhaps TRBD1 as D (5 bases). The CDR3 length is 14 residues. Deletions cut 6 bases from V and 0 bases from J, with 14 bases between. CDR1 and CDR2 (germline): DFQATT, SNEGSKA (reference sequence). DNA of the CDR3: TGCAGTGCCACTAGGGAGGGACTGAACACTGAAGCTTTCTTT. This encodes CSATREGLNTEAFF.

This clonotype was recorded many times. The CDR3 region is CAITGGQYTGELFF. Written as DNA, the CDR3 is TGTGCCATCACCGGGGGGCAGTACACCGGGGAGCTGTTTTTT. V gene TRBV10-3 combines with J gene TRBJ2-2, with TRBD2 as a possible D gene (7 bases). This CDR3 spans 14 amino acids. CDR1 and CDR2 from the germline V gene are ENHRY and SYGVKD. V was pared by 7 bases and J by 3 bases, with 12 bases between.

V usage is TRBV7-3 and J usage is TRBJ1-1; D not resolved. The germline V gene encodes CDR1 SGHTA and CDR2 FQGTGA. Between the trimmed V and J ends, which lost 5 bases and 1 base, there was a span of 14 bases. The CDR3 runs to 15 residues. The CDR3 reads CASSVGVVRNTEAFF. CDR3 DNA sequence: TGTGCCAGCAGCGTAGGAGTAGTCAGGAACACTGAAGCTTTCTTT.

Concerning this clonotype: A read error may be the cause here, since a much bigger clone is one base away. The V and J genes are TRBV7-9 and TRBJ1-2; TRBD1 is a possible D gene (6 bases). CDR3 size: 14 residues. Germline CDR1 reads SEHNR; CDR2 reads FQNEAQ (reference sequence). CDR3 coding DNA: TGTGCCAGCAGCCCGCTGGACAGCTACTATGGCCACACCTTC. It yields the protein CASSPLDSYYGHTF.

The rearrangement joins TRBV2 to TRBJ2-7; D may be TRBD1 (5 bases). V lost 3 bases to trimming and J lost 6 bases, with 9 bases between them. Germline lookup yields CDR1 SNHLY and CDR2 FYNNEI. CDR3 size: 12 residues. For the CDR3, the DNA is TGTGCCAGCAGTGACAGGGCCGGCGAGCAGTACTTC. Translated: CASSDRAGEQYF.

This clonotype was seen only a few times. V usage is TRBV14 and J usage is TRBJ1-1; a possible D gene is TRBD1 (6 bases). The CDR3 runs 15 residues. V was cut by 0 bases and J by 5 bases, with 13 bases left in between. CDR1 SGHDN and CDR2 FVKESK come from the germline V gene. The CDR3 loop is CASSQETGGGTEAFF. The CDR3 DNA reads TGTGCCAGCAGCCAAGAGACAGGCGGGGGTACTGAAGCTTTCTTT.

This clonotype was counted a few times. The V and J genes are TRBV27 and TRBJ2-7, with a weak D call TRBD1 (5 bases). The CDR3 extends over 16 amino acids. Looked up from germline, CDR1 is MNHEY and CDR2 is SMNVEV (reference sequence). Trimming shortened V by 5 bases and J by 5 bases, and 22 bases separated the two germline ends. The CDR3 coding sequence is TGTGCCAGCAGTCCCTACCTTTTAGGCAGGGCCCACGAGCAGTACTTC. Protein sequence: CASSPYLLGRAHEQYF.

The chain couples TRBV12-3 or TRBV12-4 to TRBJ1-1; D remains unclear. The CDR3 consists of 13 residues. Trimming left V 6 bases short and J 4 bases short, with 12 bases between. This CDR3 is CASRLYDGTEAFF. In DNA, the CDR3 is TGTGCCAGCAGGTTATATGACGGCACTGAAGCTTTCTTT.

The J gene is TRBJ2-7, the V gene TRBV30; no clear D gene. Germline loops: CDR1 GTSNPN, CDR2 SVGIG (reference sequence). V was clipped by 3 bases and J by 1 base, with 7 bases between them. The length of the CDR3 is 12 residues. In DNA form, the CDR3 reads TGTGCCTGGAGCGCGATTTCCTACGAGCAGTACTTC. This gives the protein CAWSAISYEQYF.

This clonotype has just a few counts. The chain joins TRBV30 to TRBJ1-2; no clear D. The CDR3 has 15 residues. V was cut by 1 base and J by 2 bases, with 14 bases left in between. Germline lookup yields CDR1 GTSNPN and CDR2 SVGIG (reference sequence). Here the CDR3 DNA reads TGTGCCTGGAGTGAGAGAGGGAAGGAGAACTATGGCTACACCTTC. Residues: CAWSERGKENYGYTF.

The chain is built from TRBV7-2 and TRBJ2-5; 7 nucleotides agree with TRBD1. CDR1 is SGHTA and CDR2 is FQGNSA in the germline V gene. V lost 2 bases and J lost 5; bases outside the gene matches: 8. This CDR3 contains 15 residues. The CDR3: CASSLQGGSGETQYF. The CDR3 DNA reads TGTGCCAGCAGCTTACAAGGGGGCTCGGGGGAGACCCAGTACTTC. The variable domain in full, with the rest retrieved from reference TRBV7-2 and TRBJ2-5, is GAGVSQSPSNKVTEKGKDVELRCDPISGHTALYWYRQSLGQGLEFLIYFQGNSAPDKSGLPSDRFSAERTGGSVSTLTIQRTQQEDSAVYLCASSLQGGSGETQYFGPGTRLLVL.

As concerns this clonotype: This could be a read error, since a much larger clone is one nucleotide away. The chain uses TRBV29-1 and TRBJ2-3; TRBD2 aligns across 9 bases. The CDR3 totals 13 residues. Germline V gives CDR1 SQVTM, CDR2 ANQGSEA. The CDR3 loop reads CSVRGLATGTQYF. The CDR3 bases are TGCAGCGTCCGGGGACTAGCCACAGGTACGCAGTATTTT.

About this clonotype itself: Since a much larger clone is just one base distant, this may be a read error. This sequence joins TRBV7-7 and TRBJ2-7, with 7 bases lining up with TRBD1. There are 15 residues in the CDR3. Germline CDR1 SSHAT, CDR2 FNYEAQ (reference sequence). Written as DNA, the CDR3 is TGTGCTAGCAGCTTAGCCCCCGGGACAGCCTACGAGCAGTGCTTC. Its protein is CASSLAPGTAYEQCF.

As for this clonotype: A clone one base away is much larger, so this may be a read error. The CDR3 DNA reads as TGCAGTGCTAGAGGGGTTCCTGGGGCCAACGTCCTGACTTTC. It encodes CSARGVPGANVLTF. This rearrangement joins TRBV20-1 to TRBJ2-6; D not certain. The germline V gene encodes CDR1 DFQATT and CDR2 SNEGSKA (reference sequence). V was cut by 1 base and J by 2 bases, with 6 bases left in between. The CDR3 sequence is 14 residues long.

In this sample, this clonotype turned up many times. This chain uses TRBV15 with TRBJ1-6, with 7 bases identical to TRBD1. This CDR3 contains 16 residues. The germline gives CDR1 LNHNV, CDR2 YYDKDF (reference sequence). J lost 5 bases, V lost 0 bases, and 4 bases had no gene match. The CDR3 coding sequence is TGTGCCACCAGCAGAGAGACAGGGCAAAATAATTCACCCCTCCACTTT. It encodes CATSRETGQNNSPLHF.

The DNA for the CDR3 is TGCGCCAGCAGCTTGGGGGACCTTAGCACAGATACGCAGTATTTT. As protein: CASSLGDLSTDTQYF. The gene calls are TRBV5-1 and TRBJ2-3; TRBD1 or TRBD2 may be the D gene (5 bases each). V was shortened by 0 bases and J by 0 bases, with 8 bases between the two germline ends. Per germline, CDR1 SGHRS and CDR2 YFSETQ. The CDR3 is made up of 15 amino acids.

The V and J genes are TRBV10-3 and TRBJ2-7; 9 positions match TRBD1. Per the germline V gene, CDR1 is ENHRY and CDR2 is SYGVKD. This CDR3 is built from 15 residues. V gave up 6 bases and J gave up 5 bases; unmatched junction bases: 11. CDR3: CAIRRPGQGWHEQYF. CDR3 coding DNA: TGTGCCATCAGGAGACCGGGACAGGGCTGGCACGAGCAGTACTTC.

The chain uses TRBV2 and TRBJ1-1; 8 nucleotides agree with TRBD1. The CDR3 length is 15 residues. The germline CDR1 and CDR2 sequences are SNHLY and FYNNEI. V was clipped by 4 bases and J by 1 base; unmatched bases: 5. CDR3 nucleotide sequence: TGTGCCAGCAGTGGCAGGGGGCCCGGGAACACTGAAGCTTTCTTT. This gives the protein CASSGRGPGNTEAFF.

The chain combines TRBV24-1 with TRBJ1-5; possible D gene TRBD1, 6 bases. Trimming cost V 7 bases and J 1 base, with 10 bases left between them. Germline V CDR1 and CDR2: KGHDR, SFDVKD. The CDR3 runs to 14 residues. The DNA of the CDR3 is TGTGCCACCAGCGGCGGACAGAGCAATCAGCCCCAGCATTTT. It is translated as CATSGGQSNQPQHF.

The chain recombines TRBV29-1 with TRBJ2-7; the match to TRBD2 covers 10 bases. This CDR3 has 13 residues. J gave up 4 bases and V 5 bases, and 5 bases lay outside the gene matches. Germline loops: CDR1 SQVTM, CDR2 ANQGSEA. The CDR3 bases are TGCAGCGTTAGGGCTAGCGGGGGTTACGAGCAGTACTTC. Encoded protein: CSVRASGGYEQYF.

This clonotype has more than one count but fewer than ten. The chain is built from TRBV4-1 and TRBJ1-5; the match to TRBD1 covers 7 bases. Per germline, CDR1 MGHRA and CDR2 YSYEKL. Trimming cost V 2 bases and J 0 bases; bases outside gene matches: 7. This CDR3 has 17 amino acids. The CDR3 loop reads CASSQSGGQSSNQPQHF. The CDR3 region has the DNA TGCGCCAGCAGCCAATCTGGGGGACAGTCTAGCAATCAGCCCCAGCATTTT.